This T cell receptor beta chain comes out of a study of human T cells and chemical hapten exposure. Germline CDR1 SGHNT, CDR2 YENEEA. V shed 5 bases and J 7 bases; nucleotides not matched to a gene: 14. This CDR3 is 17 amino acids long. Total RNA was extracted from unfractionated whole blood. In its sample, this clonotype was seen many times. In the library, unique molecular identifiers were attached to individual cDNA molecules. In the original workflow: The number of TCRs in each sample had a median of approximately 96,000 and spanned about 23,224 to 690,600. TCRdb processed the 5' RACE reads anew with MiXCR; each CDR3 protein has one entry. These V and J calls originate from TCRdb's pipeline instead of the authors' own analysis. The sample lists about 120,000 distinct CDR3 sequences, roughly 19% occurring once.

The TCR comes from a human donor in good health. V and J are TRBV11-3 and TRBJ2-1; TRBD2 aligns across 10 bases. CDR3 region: CASSQGVAGGSRNEQFF. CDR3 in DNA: TGTGCCAGCAGCCAGGGGGTAGCGGGAGGTAGTCGGAATGAGCAGTTCTTC.